Below, one T cell receptor beta chain is given with its context. PCR used 60 Vbeta primers and 13 Jbeta primers. Data came from immunoSEQ multiplex PCR; TCRdb stores just in-frame clones and leaves some out. This table has about 120,000 clones, 65% to 80% appearing once. This entry belongs to a study of cytomegalovirus exposure and HLA in healthy donors. Germline V gene lookup returns CDR1 LGHNT and CDR2 FRNRAP. The CDR3 is 14 amino acids. V was clipped by 2 bases and J by 7 bases, with 14 bases between them. The receptor was isolated from a man younger than 40 in good health and CMV-seropositive. V usage is TRBV12-5 and J usage is TRBJ1-1; D perhaps matches TRBD1 (6 bases). Sequences were obtained from PBMCs. DNA for the CDR3: TGTGCTAGTGGTTTGACCCTTAAAGGGGGTGAAGCTTTCTTT. Amino acids: CASGLTLKGGEAFF.